One and the same sample provided the 26 T cell receptor beta chains below, sequenced in a study of early stage breast cancer tumors. Measured with immunoSEQ multiplex PCR; TCRdb has only the in-frame clones, and not every one. The sample includes some 5,000 clones, roughly 64% of them seen just once. The sequenced sample was breast tumor tissue. All receptors come from a person aged 45 to 60 with breast cancer.

This clone appeared a few times. The CDR3 DNA sequence: TGTGCCAGCACCCAAACAGGGGGCGTCTACGATCAGCCCCAGCATTTT. Translation: CASTQTGGVYDQPQHF. The chain uses TRBV11-3 and TRBJ1-5, with 9 bases matching TRBD1. V was pared by 7 bases and J by 5 bases, with 12 bases of the junction left unmatched. The CDR3 is 16 residues long. CDR1 SGHNT and CDR2 YENEEA come from the germline V gene.

This clone was counted between two and nine times. V gene TRBV19 combines with J gene TRBJ2-1; tentatively, D is TRBD2 (5 bases). The germline V and J ends were trimmed by 7 bases and 2 bases, with 12 bases remaining between them. CDR3 length: 14 amino acids. Germline CDR1 LNHDA, CDR2 SQIVND (reference sequence). Written as DNA, the CDR3 is TGTGCCAGTAACCTAGGGAGCACCTACAATGAGCAGTTCTTC. This codes for CASNLGSTYNEQFF.

This clone is labeled as medium-sized (0.01 to 0.1%). This chain links TRBV21-1 with TRBJ2-1; the table assigns TRBD2, which was not confirmed against the DNA. TRBV21-1 is annotated as a pseudogene. The CDR3 totals 15 residues. CDR3 nucleotide sequence: TGTGCCAGCGGTCCCCATGGGGAGGGGGGTCAGGAGCAGTTCTTC. Its protein is CASGPHGEGGQEQFF.

V gene TRBV10-3 combines with J gene TRBJ1-2, with TRBD1 as a possible D gene (6 bases). V was pared by 2 bases and J by 0 bases, with 16 bases between. CDR1 and CDR2 (germline): ENHRY, SYGVKD. The length of the CDR3 is 17 residues. The DNA of the CDR3 is TGTGCCATCAGTGAGACGGCTTTGGGACAAGCTAACTATGGCTACACCTTC. Its translation is CAISETALGQANYGYTF.

This clone is labeled large. The V and J genes are TRBV30 and TRBJ1-1; D perhaps matches TRBD1 (5 bases). In germline, CDR1 is GTSNPN, CDR2 SVGIG (reference sequence). Trimming removed 8 bases at V and 11 bases at J, with 12 bases between. The CDR3 extends over 9 amino acids. The CDR3 reads CAGQGLAFF. CDR3 nucleotide sequence: TGTGCCGGACAAGGGTTGGCTTTCTTT.

This clone was detected once. CDR3 DNA sequence: TGTGCCAGCATTGTCTCCACCGGGGAGCTGTTTTTT. Its translation: CASIVSTGELFF. The chain uses TRBV5-5 and TRBJ2-2; D not certain. Germline-derived CDR1 and CDR2 are SGHKS and YYEKEE (reference sequence). This CDR3 has 12 residues. The V end lost 6 bases, the J end lost 4 bases, and 7 bases lay between the germline ends.

There are a few counts of this clone. The gene calls are TRBV5-6 and TRBJ1-4; D is ambiguous. Trimming shortened V by 4 bases and J by 0 bases, and 10 bases separated the two germline ends. Germline V gene lookup returns CDR1 SGHDT and CDR2 YYEEEE. This CDR3 is built from 15 residues. The CDR3 region has the DNA TGTGCCAGCAGCCGTGTCGGAGCAACTAATGAAAAACTGTTTTTT. Protein: CASSRVGATNEKLFF. The full variable domain, in which reference TRBV5-6 and TRBJ1-4 provide the parts outside the CDR3, is DAGVTQSPTHLIKTRGQQVTLRCSPKSGHDTVSWYQQALGQGPQFIFQYYEEEERQRGNFPDRFSGHQFPNYSSELNVNALLLGDSALYLCASSRVGATNEKLFFGSGTQLSVL.

This rearrangement joins TRBV18 to TRBJ1-5, with 8 bases fitting TRBD1. V shed 3 bases, J shed 6 bases, and the junction held 13 bases outside the gene matches. The CDR3 consists of 17 residues. Germline assignment: CDR1 KGHSH and CDR2 LQKENI. The CDR3, as DNA: TGTGCCAGCTCACCCCCCATGGGTCAGGGGGCTGGTCAGCCCCAGCATTTT. Encoded protein: CASSPPMGQGAGQPQHF.

This chain links TRBV19 with TRBJ2-1, with D perhaps TRBD1 (5 bases). Trimming removed 1 base at V and 0 bases at J, with 7 bases between. The CDR3 runs 15 residues. Germline V gene data show CDR1 as LNHDA and CDR2 as SQIVND (reference sequence). The CDR3 DNA is TGTGCCAGTAGTATAGGGGGCTACTCCTACAATGAGCAGTTCTTC. This codes for CASSIGGYSYNEQFF.

In this sample, this clone turned up a few times. The rearrangement uses TRBV27 and TRBJ2-7; possible D gene TRBD2, 6 bases. Trimming cost V 6 bases and J 8 bases, with 14 bases left between them. Germline CDR1 and CDR2: MNHEY and SMNVEV (reference sequence). This CDR3 has 12 amino acids. CDR3 bases: TGTGCCAGCAGCCTGGGGGGACTCAAGCAGTACTTC. This gives the protein CASSLGGLKQYF.

This clone appeared a few times. The chain employs TRBV6-1 and TRBJ2-5; D possibly matches TRBD1 or TRBD2 (5 bases each). The CDR3 length is 14 residues. The germline V gene has CDR1 MNHNS and CDR2 SASEGT. V dropped 1 base and J dropped 2 bases, with 8 bases sitting between them. The CDR3 region is CASSEVWGQETQYF. CDR3 in DNA: TGTGCCAGCAGTGAAGTATGGGGGCAAGAGACCCAGTACTTC.

This clone was picked up a small number of times. At one of its ends the junction is not consistent with the germline gene, which may arise from a read error. The genes are TRBV7-7 and TRBJ2-7; possible D gene TRBD1, 6 bases. The germline V gene encodes CDR1 SSHAT and CDR2 FNYEAQ (reference sequence). The CDR3 sequence is 14 residues long. The CDR3 sequence is CASSLDQGNREQYF. CDR3 coding DNA: TGTGCTAGCAGCCTAGACCAGGGGAATAGGGAGCAGTACTTC.

The chain couples TRBV2 to TRBJ1-1; TRBD1 matches 10 bases. V shed 0 bases and J 4 bases; nucleotides not matched to a gene: 8. The CDR3 is made up of 17 amino acids. CDR1 SNHLY and CDR2 FYNNEI come from the germline V gene. CDR3 sequence reads: CASSEATGQGLGTEAFF. In DNA form, the CDR3 reads TGTGCCAGCAGTGAAGCGACGGGACAGGGGTTGGGCACTGAAGCTTTCTTT.

The chain recombines TRBV11-3 with TRBJ2-2; 9 nucleotides line up with TRBD1. With 4 bases clipped from V and 8 bases from J, the junction kept 11 bases outside the gene matches. The CDR3 is 16 amino acids. The germline gives CDR1 SGHNT, CDR2 YENEEA. The DNA for the CDR3 is TGTGCCAGCAGCTCTACCCTGGACAGGGGAATAGGGGAGCTGTTTTTT. Translated: CASSSTLDRGIGELFF.

This clone was seen a handful of times. The rearrangement links TRBV7-2 to TRBJ2-1; tentatively, D is TRBD2 (7 bases). V was clipped by 6 bases and J by 2 bases, with 14 bases between them. The CDR3 spans 15 residues. In germline, CDR1 is SGHTA, CDR2 FQGNSA. The CDR3 sequence: CASRAGGGAYNEQFF. CDR3 nucleotide sequence: TGTGCCAGCAGGGCCGGCGGGGGCGCCTACAATGAGCAGTTCTTC.

A few counts support this clone. The CDR3 spells CASSIGYGYTF. In nucleotides, the CDR3 is TGTGCCAGTAGTATAGGCTATGGCTACACCTTC. This chain connects TRBV19 to TRBJ1-2, with D uncertain. Germline CDR1 reads LNHDA; CDR2 reads SQIVND (reference sequence). Deletions cut 1 base from V and 4 bases from J, with 1 base between. The CDR3 is made up of 11 amino acids.

This clone is medium-sized. The chain joins TRBV9 to TRBJ2-2, with TRBD2 matching over 8 bases. J lost 1 base, V lost 0 bases, and 2 bases had no gene match. This CDR3 contains 16 residues. Germline V gene sequence: CDR1 SGDLS, CDR2 YYNGEE. CDR3 in DNA: TGTGCCAGCAGCGTAGCCCTAGCGGGGAACACCGGGGAGCTGTTTTTT. Protein sequence: CASSVALAGNTGELFF. The variable domain in full, with the rest retrieved from reference TRBV9 and TRBJ2-2, is DSGVTQTPKHLITATGQRVTLRCSPRSGDLSVYWYQQSLDQGLQFLIQYYNGEERAKGNILERFSAQQFPDLHSELNLSSLELGDSALYFCASSVALAGNTGELFFGEGSRLTVL.

The chain is built from TRBV7-2 and TRBJ1-1; TRBD1 might be the D (6 bases). Trimming stripped 3 bases from V and 0 bases from J, with 8 bases between. Germline V gene lookup returns CDR1 SGHTA and CDR2 FQGNSA. The CDR3 is made up of 14 amino acids. The CDR3 spells CASSLGALNTEAFF. Here the CDR3 DNA reads TGTGCCAGCAGCTTGGGGGCTCTGAACACTGAAGCTTTCTTT.

This clone was observed a few times. J is TRBJ2-5 and V is TRBV5-1; 7 bases are shared with TRBD1. Germline assignment: CDR1 SGHRS and CDR2 YFSETQ. V gave up 1 base and J gave up 0 bases; unmatched junction bases: 3. This CDR3 contains 15 residues. CDR3 DNA: TGCGCCAGCAGCTTGTTGGGACAGTACCAAGAGACCCAGTACTTC. Amino acids: CASSLLGQYQETQYF. Complete variable domain (other parts from reference TRBV5-1 and TRBJ2-5): KAGVTQTPRYLIKTRGQQVTLSCSPISGHRSVSWYQQTPGQGLQFLFEYFSETQRNKGNFPGRFSGRQFSNSRSEMNVSTLELGDSALYLCASSLLGQYQETQYFGPGTRLLVL.

This CDR3 is CATRKTSGGADTQYF. In nucleotides, the CDR3 is TGTGCCACCAGAAAGACTAGCGGGGGGGCGGATACGCAGTATTTT. The chain couples TRBV15 to TRBJ2-3, with 14 positions matching TRBD2. The CDR3 spans 15 residues. V dropped 6 bases and J dropped 6; count of bases not matched to a gene: 5. The germline V gene encodes CDR1 LNHNV and CDR2 YYDKDF (reference sequence).

There are a few counts of this clone. The chain uses TRBV7-2 and TRBJ1-2, with a tentative D call TRBD1 (5 bases). CDR3 length equals 15 residues. Per germline, CDR1 SGHTA and CDR2 FQGNSA. Trimming removed 1 base at V and 7 bases at J, with 16 bases between. The CDR3 DNA reads as TGTGCCAGCAGCTTAGGAGGCGGAGGGGTGCGTGGCTACACCTTC. Its translation is CASSLGGGGVRGYTF.

There are a few counts of this clone. The V gene is TRBV11-2, the J gene TRBJ1-2; 7 nucleotides align to TRBD1. After removal of 4 bases from V and 0 bases from J, the junction contained 5 bases not matched to a gene. CDR1 and CDR2 (germline): SGHAT, FQNNGV. The CDR3 spans 15 residues. DNA of the CDR3: TGTGCCAGCAGCTCCGGGACAGCCGCTAACTATGGCTACACCTTC. Its translation is CASSSGTAANYGYTF. Variable domain in full (rest from reference TRBV11-2 and TRBJ1-2): EAGVAQSPRYKIIEKRQSVAFWCNPISGHATLYWYQQILGQGPKLLIQFQNNGVVDDSQLPKDRFSAERLKGVDSTLKIQPAKLEDSAVYLCASSSGTAANYGYTFGSGTRLTVV.

V usage is TRBV7-6 and J usage is TRBJ1-4; no reliable D call. This CDR3 comprises 15 residues. Trimming cost V 4 bases and J 0 bases, with 9 bases left between them. CDR1 is SGHVS, CDR2 FNYEAQ, per germline. CDR3 loop: CASSSGPATNEKLFF. The DNA of the CDR3 is TGTGCCAGCAGCTCCGGGCCGGCAACTAATGAAAAACTGTTTTTT. The full variable domain, completed using reference TRBV7-6 and TRBJ1-4, is GAGVSQSPRYKVTKRGQDVALRCDPISGHVSLYWYRQALGQGPEFLTYFNYEAQQDKSGLPNDRFSAERPEGSISTLTIQRTEQRDSAMYRCASSSGPATNEKLFFGSGTQLSVL.

The CDR3 DNA is TGTGCCAGCAGCGTAGCGGGGGAGGGTTCCACAGATACGCAGTATTTT. Translated: CASSVAGEGSTDTQYF. The chain joins TRBV9 to TRBJ2-3, with 7 bases matching TRBD2. The CDR3 extends over 16 amino acids. In germline, CDR1 is SGDLS, CDR2 YYNGEE. Trimming cost V 0 bases and J 2 bases; bases outside gene matches: 6.

V is TRBV19 and J is TRBJ1-6; TRBD1 matches at 7 bases. The CDR3 runs to 14 residues. Losses at the gene ends were 7 bases for V and 7 bases for J; bases not matched to a gene: 7. Germline assignment: CDR1 LNHDA and CDR2 SQIVND (reference sequence). The CDR3 loop reads CASTTSRGNSPLHF. The CDR3 bases are TGTGCCAGTACCACCTCCAGGGGGAATTCACCCCTCCACTTT.

This clone was seen only a few times. The rearrangement joins TRBV28 to TRBJ1-2; maybe TRBD1 (5 bases). Germline V lookup: CDR1 MDHEN, CDR2 SYDVKM. CDR3 length: 15 amino acids. Trimming pared 2 bases from V and 0 bases from J, leaving 10 bases between. CDR3: CASSLRGTTNYGYTF. In DNA, the CDR3 is TGTGCCAGCAGTTTAAGGGGAACTACTAACTATGGCTACACCTTC.